This T cell receptor beta chain was sequenced for a study of human T cells and chemical hapten exposure (TCRdb year 2021). Broadly, across the study: For sensitization, 2% DPC in acetone was applied to a roughly 2 cm by roughly 2 cm area of upper inner arm skin. Throughout the study period of approximately 23 weeks, patients also received therapeutic DPC doses to the scalp every week. Patch testing on the upper back used Finn chambers containing 0.01% DPC, with scoring done after 6 days according to International Contact Dermatitis Research Group standards. Most of the patients in the cohort were female, and the cohort covered alopecia areata with under or over 50% scalp involvement, alopecia totalis and alopecia universalis. Libraries were combined into a pool for sequencing, and differences in TCR yield between samples came mainly from small differences in library volumes within the pool. In alopecia patients, the study followed how the peripheral blood TCR repertoire changed in vivo over primary and secondary sensitization to diphenylcyclopropenone (DPC), a hapten. Blood samples were taken from patients before sensitization (week 0) and at 2, 6 and about 24 weeks after DPC sensitization. For TCR sequencing, blood came from about 28 alopecia patients at anywhere from one to four time points (pre-sensitization, 2, 6 and 24 weeks). What the research found in general, with its limitations: All patients had alopecia, a presumed autoimmune disease, so their immune response might differ from that of healthy individuals. Patch test score correlated positively with the number of PT1 expanded TCRs, reaching significance at thresholds 8, 16 and 32 but not at 4. DPC sensitization did not change how many TCRs were above 1 in 1000 frequency, and no evidence was found of alterations in global repertoire structure. Repeated subsampling changed both the strength of the expansion versus patch-test correlation and the threshold at which that correlation became significant. Compared with pre-sensitization or healthy control sets, expanded TCRs formed significantly more large CDR3 similarity clusters, which is consistent with antigen-driven responses.

Based on the germline V gene, the CDR1 and CDR2 sequences are MNHEY and SVGAGI. The CDR3 covers 16 residues, taking in both the cysteine and the phenylalanine. The DNA shown is the 48-base CDR3, in frame from base 1. V and J lose 0 bases and 4 bases, and a span of 15 bases separates them. The library was generated by RACE. The run used a NextSeq 500. During library preparation, unique molecular identifiers were attached to individual cDNA molecules so that TCRs could be counted quantitatively and reproducibly. For every blood RNA sample, sequencing covered both the TCR alpha and TCR beta chains. For the original study's pipeline: Samples had a median of approximately 96,000 TCRs, with a range from roughly 23,224 to 700,000. The Decombinator software suite was used to annotate V, J and CDR3 in the TCR reads. To make PS versus PT1 abundance plots, every sample was subsampled to the same number of TCRs (28,000). TCRs were defined as expanded if absent before sensitization and observed at least eight times at the 2-week time point. Through fastp at Q25 and MiXCR, TCRdb rebuilt clones from the public reads, retaining in-frame beta chains. Identical CDR3 protein sequences are pooled into one entry, listed with their most common genes and DNA. None of the V and J calls come from the authors' own analysis; TCRdb made them. The sample table contains about 110,000 distinct CDR3 sequences; only one count was recorded for approximately 12% of them. The top ten hold over 1.5% of the sample.

This sample's time point label indicates: pre-sensitization, week 0. In light of the paper, this sample's treatment or condition label describes: therapeutic diphenylcyclopropenone sensitization with weekly scalp DPC. At every patch-test visit, the blood draw took place before the patch test was put on. Patients were considered eligible if aged 18 to 70, diagnosed with alopecia and deemed suitable for DPC therapy, and patients were excluded if pregnant. Unfractionated whole blood was collected in Tempus Blood RNA tubes, and total RNA was extracted from that blood. This clonotype was picked up a small number of times. Its binding antigen is unknown. No qualities accompany the bases; no much larger clone lies one base away.

The rearrangement joined TRBV6-5 to TRBJ1-2; TRBD1 could be the D gene, as 5 bases match. The source of this sequence is a woman between 45 and 65 years old with alopecia areata. Some clones in this sample may be carry-over from other donors' samples. Sequenced material: whole blood, taken in connection with sensitization to the hapten diphenylcyclopropenone (DPC). The CDR3 region has the sequence CASSYSSATGTYGYTF. The nucleotide sequence is given as TGTGCCAGCAGTTACTCGAGTGCGACTGGGACCTATGGCTACACCTTC.